One and the same sample provided the 3 T cell receptor beta chains below, sequenced in a study of blood T cell repertoires in COVID-19 (dated by TCRdb to 2020 to 2022). Receptor libraries were prepared by the immunoSEQ multiplex PCR assay. Here the immuneACCESS table is served through TCRdb, limited to in-frame sequences with V and J called. Missing clones are a known gap in these copies; in checked studies unresolved V genes cover under half, and the rest lacks a known reason. Across this sample there are a few hundred thousand clones, with roughly nine tenths seen only once. 1.5% to 2% of the sample comes from the top ten. What was sequenced was PBMCs or T cells enriched from blood (not recorded which). These receptors all stem from a woman between 55 and 75 years old who had recovered from COVID-19.

This chain uses TRBV28 with TRBJ2-1, with TRBD2 matching over 8 bases. The V gene end was trimmed by 6 bases and the J gene end by 2 bases; junction bases not matched to a gene: 6. The CDR3 consists of 15 residues. Germline-derived CDR1 and CDR2 are MDHEN and SYDVKM. The CDR3 bases are TGTGCCAGCAGACACACTAGCGGCCCCTACAATGAGCAGTTCTTC. Translated, it gives CASRHTSGPYNEQFF.

The table lists this clone with a few counts. The chain joins TRBV28 to TRBJ1-5, with 7 positions matching TRBD1. CDR1 and CDR2 from the germline V gene are MDHEN and SYDVKM. V trimming: 5 bases; J trimming: 5 bases; junction bases outside the gene matches: 12. The CDR3 sequence is 16 residues long. The CDR3 DNA follows: TGTGCCAGCAGTCCCCCCGGGACAGCACCTTATCAGCCCCAGCATTTT. This translates into CASSPPGTAPYQPQHF.

The chain links TRBV19 to TRBJ2-3; 8 nucleotides align to TRBD1. The CDR3 runs to 15 residues. J was trimmed by 2 bases and V by 3 bases; bases with no gene match: 4. Germline V gene data show CDR1 as LNHDA and CDR2 as SQIVND (reference sequence). CDR3 protein: CASSMGQANTDTQYF. The CDR3 region has the DNA TGTGCCAGTAGTATGGGACAGGCCAACACAGATACGCAGTATTTT. Combining the CDR3 with reference TRBV19 and TRBJ2-3 gives the whole variable domain DGGITQSPKYLFRKEGQNVTLSCEQNLNHDAMYWYRQDPGQGLRLIYYSQIVNDFQKGDIAEGYSVSREKKESFPLTVTSAQKNPTAFYLCASSMGQANTDTQYFGPGTRLTVL.